Following are 11 T cell receptor beta chains from one sample sequenced in a study of T cells after yellow fever vaccination. TCRdb re-analysed the 5' RACE reads in MiXCR, keeping a single row per CDR3 protein. Of 170,000 or so distinct CDR3 sequences listed, roughly a tenth are singletons. The source material was CD8+ T cells sorted from PBMCs, sampled 45 days after the yellow fever booster vaccination. These receptors were taken from a man younger than 35 who received the YFV17D yellow fever vaccine.

This clonotype turned up a few times. V is TRBV19 and J is TRBJ2-1; D possibly corresponds to TRBD2 (5 bases). CDR1 and CDR2 from the germline V gene are LNHDA and SQIVND (reference sequence). The CDR3 loop spans 14 amino acids. V shed 3 bases and J shed 5 bases, with 11 bases lying between them. The CDR3 sequence: CASSITSGHNEQFF. The CDR3 bases are TGTGCCAGTAGTATTACCAGCGGACACAATGAGCAGTTCTTC.

The gene calls are TRBV13 and TRBJ1-2; 7 bases align to TRBD1. The CDR3 runs 12 residues. V shed 7 bases and J 8 bases; nucleotides not matched to a gene: 7. The germline CDR1 and CDR2 sequences are PRHDT and FYEKMQ (reference sequence). The CDR3 loop is CASTPGTVGYTF. In DNA, the CDR3 is TGTGCCAGCACCCCAGGGACAGTCGGCTACACCTTC.

This clonotype was seen only a few times. The V gene is TRBV20-1, the J gene TRBJ2-5, with no clear D. The ends were cut back, 6 bases at V and 5 bases at J, with 16 bases in the middle. Germline lookup yields CDR1 DFQATT and CDR2 SNEGSKA (reference sequence). This CDR3 is 13 amino acids long. The DNA of the CDR3 is TGCAGTGCCAGGTGGGCGCAGGTGGAGACCCAGTACTTC. Protein: CSARWAQVETQYF.

The V call is TRBV7-9, the J call TRBJ1-2, with a tentative D call TRBD1 (6 bases). CDR3 length: 16 amino acids. CDR1 and CDR2 from the germline V gene are SEHNR and FQNEAQ (reference sequence). With 0 bases removed from V and 3 bases from J, the gap between germline ends came to 14 bases. For the CDR3, the DNA is TGTGCCAGCAGCTTAGCGCCCCAGGACAGCCACTATGGCTACACCTTC. This translates into CASSLAPQDSHYGYTF. The full variable domain, its missing parts supplied by reference TRBV7-9 and TRBJ1-2, is DTGVSQNPRHKITKRGQNVTFRCDPISEHNRLYWYRQTLGQGPEFLTYFQNEAQLEKSRLLSDRFSAERPKGSFSTLEIQRTEQGDSAMYLCASSLAPQDSHYGYTFGSGTRLTVV.

Notes on this clonotype: The junction departs from germline at one end; a sequencing error may be responsible. The gene calls are TRBV5-4 and TRBJ2-1, with D uncertain. CDR3 size: 14 residues. Germline V gene lookup returns CDR1 SGHNT and CDR2 YYREEE (reference sequence). This chain's CDR3 is CASRNLGPYTEQFF. CDR3 nucleotides: TGTGCCAGCAGGAATTTAGGGCCCTACACTGAGCAGTTCTTC.

This clonotype was seen a few times. The chain couples TRBV5-1 to TRBJ1-5; TRBD1 matches 8 bases. The CDR3 runs 18 residues. CDR1 and CDR2 from the germline V gene are SGHRS and YFSETQ. The V gene end was trimmed by 2 bases and the J gene end by 6 bases; junction bases not matched to a gene: 16. The CDR3 nucleotides are TGCGCCAGCAGCTTACTCCCGACAGGGACAGGTAATGGTCAGCCCCAGCATTTT. It translates to CASSLLPTGTGNGQPQHF.

This clonotype has ten or more counts. CDR3 in DNA: TGCGCCAGCAGCCAAGATCGTGGCGGACGGGGAAAATACGAGCAGTACTTC. It is translated as CASSQDRGGRGKYEQYF. This rearrangement joins TRBV4-1 to TRBJ2-7; tentatively, D is TRBD2 (5 bases). Germline assignment: CDR1 MGHRA and CDR2 YSYEKL. Trimming shortened V by 0 bases and J by 4 bases, and 19 bases separated the two germline ends. This CDR3 contains 17 residues.

V is TRBV5-4 and J is TRBJ2-7; unclear D gene. The CDR3 is 12 amino acids. The ends were cut back, 2 bases at V and 6 bases at J, with 9 bases in the middle. Germline CDR1 and CDR2: SGHNT and YYREEE (reference sequence). The CDR3 loop is CASSFGLLEQYF. For the CDR3, the DNA is TGTGCCAGCAGCTTTGGGTTGCTCGAGCAGTACTTC.

In its sample, this clonotype was seen a few times. The J gene is TRBJ2-3, the V gene TRBV4-2; TRBD2 is a possible D gene (6 bases). CDR1 is LGHNA and CDR2 is YNFKEQ in the germline V gene. V lost 0 bases, J lost 2 bases, and 12 bases lay in between. The CDR3 covers 16 residues. CDR3 in DNA: TGTGCCAGCAGCCAAGAACCCGGGGGAGTCACAGATACGCAGTATTTT. It yields the protein CASSQEPGGVTDTQYF.

Only a few counts were recorded for this clonotype. The V and J genes are TRBV4-1 and TRBJ1-6, with D possibly TRBD1 on 6 matching bases. The germline V gene encodes CDR1 MGHRA and CDR2 YSYEKL. The CDR3 runs 17 residues. V dropped 0 bases and J dropped 4 bases, with 13 bases sitting between them. CDR3 nucleotide sequence: TGCGCCAGCAGCCAAGACTCACGGGACATTTATAATTCACCCCTCCACTTT. Translated, it gives CASSQDSRDIYNSPLHF.

This clonotype was detected only a few times. The chain is built from TRBV7-9 and TRBJ2-5; 14 bases map to TRBD2. V shed 5 bases and J 4 bases; nucleotides not matched to a gene: 6. CDR3 length: 16 residues. Germline loops: CDR1 SEHNR, CDR2 FQNEAQ (reference sequence). The CDR3 bases are TGTGCCAGCAGCCCAGAGGGACTAGCGGGGGCAGAGACCCAGTACTTC. Its protein is CASSPEGLAGAETQYF.